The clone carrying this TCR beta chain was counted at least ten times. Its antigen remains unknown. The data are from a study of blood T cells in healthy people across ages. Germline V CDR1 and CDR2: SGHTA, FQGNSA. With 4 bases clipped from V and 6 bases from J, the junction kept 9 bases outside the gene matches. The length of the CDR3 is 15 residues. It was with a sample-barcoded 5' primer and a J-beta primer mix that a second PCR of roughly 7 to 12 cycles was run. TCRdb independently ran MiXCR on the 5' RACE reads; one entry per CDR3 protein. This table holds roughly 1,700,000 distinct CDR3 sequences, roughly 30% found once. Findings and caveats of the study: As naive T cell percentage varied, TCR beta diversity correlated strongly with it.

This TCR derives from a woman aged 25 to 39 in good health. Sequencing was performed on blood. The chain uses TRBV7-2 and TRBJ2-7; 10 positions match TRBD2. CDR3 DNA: TGTGCCAGCAGCTCCCCCCTGAGCGGGAGGGCCGAGCAGTACTTC. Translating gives CASSSPLSGRAEQYF. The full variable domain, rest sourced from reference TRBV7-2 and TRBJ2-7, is GAGVSQSPSNKVTEKGKDVELRCDPISGHTALYWYRQSLGQGLEFLIYFQGNSAPDKSGLPSDRFSAERTGGSVSTLTIQRTQQEDSAVYLCASSSPLSGRAEQYFGPGTRLTVT.